The 9 T cell receptor beta chains below all came from one sample that was sequenced in a study of response to subunit inactivated influenza vaccine. TCRdb recomputed calls from the RT-PCR reads with MiXCR, one row per CDR3 protein. The sample records roughly 500,000 distinct CDR3 sequences, 15% to 20% being singletons. Sample: CD4+ T cells sorted from PBMCs, taken roughly 24 months after vaccination. Receptor source: a man between 50 and 75 years old who received an inactivated influenza vaccine.

The V gene is TRBV7-8, the J gene TRBJ1-1; TRBD1 is a possible D gene (5 bases). This CDR3 has 15 residues. Per germline, CDR1 SGHVS and CDR2 FQNEAQ. V lost 6 bases, J lost 0 bases, and 14 bases lay in between. Written as DNA, the CDR3 is TGTGCCAGCAGACCTTTGGGGGGGATGAACACTGAAGCTTTCTTT. Translating it yields CASRPLGGMNTEAFF.

This clonotype was picked up many times. This chain's CDR3 is CASSYDITGLMNTEAFF. CDR3 sequence (DNA): TGTGCCAGCAGTTACGATATCACAGGGCTCATGAACACTGAAGCTTTCTTT. The chain uses TRBV6-2 or TRBV6-3 and TRBJ1-1, with D maybe TRBD1 (6 bases). V lost 2 bases to trimming and J lost 0 bases, with 16 bases between them. CDR3 size: 17 residues. Germline CDR1 is MNHEY and CDR2 is SVGEGT.

This clonotype has a handful of counts. Here the CDR3 reads CASSTGTSNYNEQFF. The CDR3 DNA sequence: TGCGCCAGCAGCACCGGGACTAGCAATTACAATGAGCAGTTCTTC. The chain is built from TRBV5-1 and TRBJ2-1, with 9 bases fitting TRBD2. Germline trimming cut 4 bases from V and 4 bases from J; bases unmatched to any gene: 6. Germline values: CDR1 SGHRS, CDR2 YFSETQ. The CDR3 loop spans 15 amino acids. Combining the CDR3 with reference TRBV5-1 and TRBJ2-1 gives the whole variable domain KAGVTQTPRYLIKTRGQQVTLSCSPISGHRSVSWYQQTPGQGLQFLFEYFSETQRNKGNFPGRFSGRQFSNSRSEMNVSTLELGDSALYLCASSTGTSNYNEQFFGPGTRLTVL.

This clonotype has a handful of counts. This chain joins TRBV29-1 and TRBJ1-2; no definite D call. CDR3 length equals 12 residues. The germline V and J ends were trimmed by 6 bases and 3 bases, with 11 bases remaining between them. Per the germline V gene, CDR1 is SQVTM and CDR2 is ANQGSEA. CDR3 protein: CSVTDGDYGYTF. The CDR3 coding sequence is TGCAGCGTAACCGACGGTGACTATGGCTACACCTTC.

The CDR3 DNA follows: TGTGCCAGCAGCTTGGGACTGAGCGGGGGAGAGATCCAAGAGACCCAGTACTTC. It is translated as CASSLGLSGGEIQETQYF. The chain is built from TRBV5-5 and TRBJ2-5, with 8 bases fitting TRBD2. V lost 0 bases to trimming and J lost 1 base; unmatched junction nucleotides: 11. The germline gives CDR1 SGHKS, CDR2 YYEKEE (reference sequence). The CDR3 runs to 18 residues. Full variable domain (outside the CDR3, taken from reference TRBV5-5 and TRBJ2-5): DAGVTQSPTHLIKTRGQQVTLRCSPISGHKSVSWYQQVLGQGPQFIFQYYEKEERGRGNFPDRFSARQFPNYSSELNVNALLLGDSALYLCASSLGLSGGEIQETQYFGPGTRLLVL.

Comment on this clonotype: Given a much more abundant clone one base away, this may be a read error. The chain recombines TRBV9 with TRBJ2-1; 13 positions agree with TRBD2. CDR1 and CDR2 (germline): SGDLS, YYNGEE. The CDR3 spans 16 residues. Trimming took 3 bases from V and 2 from J; bases not matched to a gene: 2. CDR3 sequence reads: CASSAGTSGAYNEQFF. CDR3 DNA sequence: TGTGCCAGCAGCGCTGGGACTAGCGGGGCCTACAATGAGCAGTTCTTC.

A remark on this clonotype: Because the CDR3 is missing its conserved closing phenylalanine or tryptophan, this is likely a read error. In DNA, the CDR3 is TGTGCCAGCAGTTTCGCAGGGGCGGGTAATTCACCCCTCCACTCT. Amino acid sequence: CASSFAGAGNSPLHS. This sequence joins TRBV12-3 or TRBV12-4 and TRBJ1-6; tentative D call: TRBD1 (6 bases). CDR3 length equals 15 residues. V gave up 3 bases and J gave up 6 bases, with 12 bases separating them.

This clonotype was picked up a small number of times. V is TRBV2 and J is TRBJ1-2; D is perhaps TRBD1 (5 bases). Germline CDR1 SNHLY, CDR2 FYNNEI. CDR3 length: 15 residues. V was shortened by 7 bases and J by 1 base, with 16 bases between the two germline ends. CDR3 bases: TGTGCCAGCATTTTGACAGCCGACTTTAACTATGGCTACACCTTC. Translating it yields CASILTADFNYGYTF.

The rearrangement joins TRBV7-2 to TRBJ2-2; D remains unclear. Germline V CDR1 and CDR2: SGHTA, FQGNSA. Trimming pared 2 bases from V and 6 bases from J, leaving 16 bases between. This CDR3 has 16 residues. The CDR3 sequence is CASSLNPGAESGELFF. As DNA, the CDR3 is TGTGCCAGCAGCTTAAATCCGGGCGCGGAATCCGGGGAGCTGTTTTTT. Drawing the rest from reference TRBV7-2 and TRBJ2-2, the complete variable domain is GAGVSQSPSNKVTEKGKDVELRCDPISGHTALYWYRQSLGQGLEFLIYFQGNSAPDKSGLPSDRFSAERTGGSVSTLTIQRTQQEDSAVYLCASSLNPGAESGELFFGEGSRLTVL.